The clone carrying this T cell receptor beta chain is classed as medium-sized. Its antigen is unidentified. This specimen belongs to a study of liver allograft versus peripheral blood T cells. Study-wide context: Hepatic allograft T cell receptor repertoires were evaluated relative to those present in recipients' peripheral blood.

General observations from the study: Intragraft liver T cell receptor repertoires reportedly differed from peripheral blood repertoires.

In TCRdb, the reads were re-called with MiXCR into one record per CDR3 protein. The sample lists about 1,100 distinct CDR3 sequences; 39% were seen once. The clonotype comes from a human patient who had a liver transplant. Certain T cells may be donor cells from the graft.

The chain's CDR3 is CASSSGEADNSPLHF. The CDR3 DNA follows: TGTGCCAGCAGTTCTGGAGAGGCAGATAATTCACCCCTCCACTTT. This chain links TRBV28 with TRBJ1-6; D gene uncertain. Deletions cut 4 bases from V and 5 bases from J, with 12 bases between. The length of the CDR3 is 15 residues. Germline lookup yields CDR1 MDHEN and CDR2 SYDVKM.